This T cell receptor (beta chain) was identified during a study of blood T cell repertoires in COVID-19 (TCRdb year 2020). Some background on the complete study: The collaborator samples originated in the United States, Italy and Spain and spanned the acute and convalescent phases of COVID-19. The material from the prospective study consisted of cDNA or gDNA derived from T cells, B-cell-depleted T cells, or PBMCs. The dataset comprised deeply sampled blood TCRbeta repertoires from subjects exposed to, actively infected with, or recovered from COVID-19. The repertoires were released in a freely available public database meant as a resource for research on the immune response to SARS-CoV-2. The samples were drawn from two sources: the first 160 participants of the ongoing ImmuneRACE study, and about 1,300 subjects contributed by 6 global collaborators. The sample metadata nearly always contained a de-identified subject ID, COVID-19 status, age in years and sex. Where HLA class I and class II types were available, the types were taken from metadata supplied by the sample provider, not from assay-based typing.

Whole blood was collected in K2EDTA tubes by collaborating institutions according to the institutions' own protocols. For TCRbeta analysis, collaborator samples were shipped as frozen whole blood, as isolated PBMCs, or as DNA extracted from either sample type. TCRbeta CDR3 regions were amplified from genomic DNA using the immunoSEQ Assay, a bias-controlled multiplex PCR. The authors' analysis ran thus. The number of nucleated cells in each sample was estimated by amplification of reference gene primers within the assay. Sequence reads were collapsed and filtered to measure the absolute abundance of every unique TCRbeta CDR3 rearrangement. Productive Simpson clonality was computed per sample as the square root of Simpson's diversity index over productive rearrangements. Drawn from immuneACCESS, this table holds only the in-frame rearrangements with V and J called that TCRdb kept. Clones are partly lost; checked studies trace under half to an unresolved V gene and leave the rest unexplained. The V and J calls and clone size were taken over from that table, and D and trimming were inferred from the DNA. Here the sample has under 100,000 clones; about 92% occur a single time. The ten largest clones capture around 6% of the sample.

The study at large found these results: How much clinical and demographic metadata was included differed by source and by participant, and the metadata was provided uncurated.

Trimming takes 3 bases off V and 8 bases off J; junction bases not matched to a gene: 7. From the cysteine through the phenylalanine, the CDR3 covers 13 amino acids. Only CDR3 DNA is held: 39 bases, read in frame from base 1. Looking up the germline V gene yields CDR1 ENHRY and CDR2 SYGVKD. About this clone itself: What this receptor recognizes is not known. Base qualities are not recorded, but no much larger clone differs from it by a single base.

This clonotype originated in a woman between 55 and 75 years old with active COVID-19. The material sequenced was peripheral blood. The chain joins TRBV10-3 to TRBJ2-7; 7 bases in the junction line up with TRBD1. The bases are TGTGCCATCAGTGAAGGGGGCTACCCTCAGCAGTACTTC. This encodes CAISEGGYPQQYF.